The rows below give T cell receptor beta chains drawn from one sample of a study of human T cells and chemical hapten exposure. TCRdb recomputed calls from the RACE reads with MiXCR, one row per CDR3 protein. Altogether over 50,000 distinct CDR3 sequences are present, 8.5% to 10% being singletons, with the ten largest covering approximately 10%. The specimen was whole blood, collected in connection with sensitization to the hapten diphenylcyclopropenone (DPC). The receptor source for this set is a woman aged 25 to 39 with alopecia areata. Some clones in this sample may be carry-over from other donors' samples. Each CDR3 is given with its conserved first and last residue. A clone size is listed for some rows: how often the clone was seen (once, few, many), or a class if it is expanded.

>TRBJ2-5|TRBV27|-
CASSLSRLETQYF
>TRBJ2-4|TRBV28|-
CASRGKAKNIQYF
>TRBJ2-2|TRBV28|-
CASSGARTGELFF
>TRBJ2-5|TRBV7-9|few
CASSSFFDSQETQYF
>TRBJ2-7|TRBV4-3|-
CASSQRDKGFYEQYF
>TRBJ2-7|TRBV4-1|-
CASSQQGGEQYF
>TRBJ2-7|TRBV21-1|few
CASSRRIRGEQYF
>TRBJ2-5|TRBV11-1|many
CASSPRGETQYF
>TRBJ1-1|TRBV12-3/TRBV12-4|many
CASTLGPPQANTEAFF
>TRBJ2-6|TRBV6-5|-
CASTYTSGYSGANVLTF
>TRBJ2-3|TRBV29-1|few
CSVGISGDSTDTQYF
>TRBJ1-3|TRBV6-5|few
CASSPIGRSSGNTIYF
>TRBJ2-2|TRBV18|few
CASSPLGQGASGELFF
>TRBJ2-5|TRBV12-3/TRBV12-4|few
CASRPEGQPQETQYF
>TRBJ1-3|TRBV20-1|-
CSAPRTGYPSGNTIYF
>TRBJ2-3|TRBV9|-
CASSVGNRGPRGDTQYF
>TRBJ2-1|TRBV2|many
CASSATGVRGNEQFF
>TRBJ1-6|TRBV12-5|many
CASGRDRASYNSPLHF
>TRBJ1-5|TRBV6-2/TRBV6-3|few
CATRTGNQPQHF
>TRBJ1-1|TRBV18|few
CASSPLLDTEAFF
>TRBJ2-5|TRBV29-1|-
CSSNRGVSGETQYF
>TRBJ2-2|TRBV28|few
CASSSRNTGELFF
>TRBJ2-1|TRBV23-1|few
CASSQSSGGRSYNEQFF
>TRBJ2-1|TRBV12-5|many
CASVPGQAYNEQFF
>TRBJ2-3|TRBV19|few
CASSIDVGPTNTQYF
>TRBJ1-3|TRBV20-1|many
CSAKPGQRNTIYF
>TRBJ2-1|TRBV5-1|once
CASSSSERGGNNEQFF
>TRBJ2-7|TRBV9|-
CASSTGRGGYEQYF
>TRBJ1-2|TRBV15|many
CATSRDPGARHGYTF
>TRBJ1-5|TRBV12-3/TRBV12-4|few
CASSARTGVPQPQHF
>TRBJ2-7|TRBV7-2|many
CASSVASGVSYEQYF
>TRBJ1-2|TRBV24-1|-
CATSDNRARGFDGYTF
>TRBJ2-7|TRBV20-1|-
CSAGIQSEQYF
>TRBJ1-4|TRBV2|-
CASSEWGTGSEKLFF
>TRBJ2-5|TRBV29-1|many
CSGRAFMTEQETQYF
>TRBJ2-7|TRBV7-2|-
CASSFRRGGEYEQYF
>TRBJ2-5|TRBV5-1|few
CASSLESRGETQYF
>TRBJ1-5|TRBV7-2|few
CASSLEGQGAGQPQHF
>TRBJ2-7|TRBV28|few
CASSQSQGPTYEQYF
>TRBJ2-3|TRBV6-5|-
CASSYRGRGGKNTQYF
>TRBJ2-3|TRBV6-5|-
CASTGGRADTQYF
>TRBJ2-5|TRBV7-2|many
CASSLGPGGETQYF
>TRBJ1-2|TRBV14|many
CASSLYRSYGYTF
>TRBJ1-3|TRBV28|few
CASSLPGRRNTIYF
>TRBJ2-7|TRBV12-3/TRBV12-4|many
CASSLGTVYEQYF
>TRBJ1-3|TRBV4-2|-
CTSSQAVSGNTIYF
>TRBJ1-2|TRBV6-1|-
CASSDPQGVVNYGYTF
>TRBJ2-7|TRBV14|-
CASSRPGQGSHEQYF
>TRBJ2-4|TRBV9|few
CASNGGGRAKNIQYF
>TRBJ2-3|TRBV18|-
CASSPGRSSTDTQYF
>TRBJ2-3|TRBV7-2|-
CASSLGGLAGGTDTQYF
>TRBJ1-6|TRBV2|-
CASSESGRGGSPLHF